One TCR beta chain is described in this entry. PCR was performed using 60 Vbeta and 13 Jbeta primers. TCRdb's table, derived via immunoSEQ multiplex PCR, lists solely in-frame clones and lacks some. The sample lists about 180,000 clones, almost 85% occurring once. The entry originates in a study of cytomegalovirus exposure and HLA in healthy donors. The germline V gene has CDR1 SGHVS and CDR2 FNYEAQ. V shed 3 bases, J shed 7 bases, and the junction held 7 bases outside the gene matches. The CDR3 totals 15 residues. This clonotype originated in a boy between 2 and 10 years old in good health and CMV-seronegative. V is TRBV7-6 and J is TRBJ2-1; 9 nucleotides agree with TRBD2. What was sequenced was PBMCs. CDR3 residues: CASSFLAGEGNEQFF. In nucleotides, the CDR3 is TGTGCCAGCAGCTTCTTAGCGGGAGAAGGGAATGAGCAGTTCTTC.